This TCR beta chain was identified in a study of T cells in localized non-small cell lung cancer (dated by TCRdb to the early 2020s). Regarding the research as a whole: The study examined T cell repertoires in 200 to 300 patients with early-stage NSCLC and compared tumors with uninvolved tumor-adjacent lungs. All 240 or so NSCLC patients in the cohort were treatment-naive and had localized lung tumors that were resected. The mean age of the NSCLC patients was 60 to 85 years, with approximately 130 men and 95 to 110 women. What the authors observed across the whole study: The highest T cell clonality was observed in uninvolved tumor-adjacent lung, where clonality exceeded that of tumor, suggesting that antigenic responses were more focused in uninvolved tumor-adjacent lung. Because multi-region sequencing of the tumors was not done, intratumor heterogeneity could not be ruled out. Because the study design was exploratory, TCR variables were selected using unadjusted p-values without false-discovery rate correction. Of the top 100 tumor clones, a median of roughly 53 were detected in paired uninvolved adjacent lung; under 35 were also among that lung's top 100. Higher blood T cell density associated with longer overall survival, while higher adjacent-lung clonality associated with shorter survival.

The CDR3 sequence holds 17 residues, the cysteine and phenylalanine included. The CDR3 DNA has 51 bases and is translated from base 1. The germline V gene specifies LGHNA as CDR1 and YNFKEQ as CDR2. V and J are trimmed by 0 bases and 5 bases, and the gene matches miss 7 bases of the junction. A word on this clone: Its antigen remains unidentified. Base-call qualities are not available, and no considerably larger clone is one nucleotide away.

At diagnosis, peripheral blood, uninvolved tumor-adjacent lung and tumor were collected and stored as a combination of fresh-frozen and FFPE material. Blood samples were analyzed as peripheral blood mononuclear cells for TCR repertoire profiling. TCR beta CDR3 regions were sequenced from DNA using the immunoSEQ Assay. In the paper's pipeline: To compute T cell density, TCR beta template counts were normalized to usable DNA, which was estimated by amplifying housekeeping genes. Richness was estimated using the preseqR package, with extrapolation to 400,000 templates for PBMC samples and to 120,000 templates for tissue samples. Clonality was calculated as one minus Pielou's evenness. To identify tissue-enriched TCRs, differential abundance testing was run on productive amino-acid clonotypes with a minimum total count of 5 and an alpha of 0.1. The Jaccard Index and the Morisita Overlap Index were used to quantify repertoire overlap between compartments. GLIPH grouped TCR beta CDR3s together with public tetramer-defined viral CDR3s, and a viral motif had to include at least three viral sequences and show V-gene enrichment. TCRdb provides this immuneACCESS table in a form limited to in-frame rearrangements. Some clones are lacking; in checked studies, under half of them reflect an unresolved V gene, and why the rest are absent is not known. V and J calls and clone size come straight from that table; D and trimming were deduced from the DNA. The sample profile shows fewer than 90,000 clones; 80% to 90% of them were found once. The leading ten clones occupy approximately 3% of the sample.

Material: peripheral blood, obtained before any cancer treatment. This chain joins TRBV4-2 to TRBJ2-5; 12 bases in between match TRBD1. This clonotype was sampled from a man between 40 and 70 years old with stage I lung adenocarcinoma. This receptor carries the CDR3 CASSQEGTGGALETQYF. The bases read TGTGCCAGCAGCCAAGAGGGGACAGGGGGCGCCTTGGAGACCCAGTACTTC.